These 31 T cell receptor beta chains were all obtained from the same sample, sequenced in a study of T cells after yellow fever vaccination. MiXCR, applied by TCRdb to the 5' RACE reads, yields one record per CDR3 protein. The table shows hundreds of thousands of distinct CDR3 sequences, with about 19% occurring only once. The input for sequencing was PBMCs, taken before the yellow fever booster vaccination. Every receptor here comes from a man aged 18 to 29 who received the YFV17D yellow fever vaccine.

In this sample, this clonotype turned up a few times. This chain connects TRBV18 to TRBJ1-1; tentative D call: TRBD1 (6 bases). Trimming took 4 bases from V and 5 from J, leaving 17 bases between them. Germline-derived CDR1 and CDR2 are KGHSH and LQKENI. The CDR3 covers 15 residues. The DNA of the CDR3 is TGTGCCAGCTCACTTATCAGGGGTGGTGGGACTGAAGCTTTCTTT. The encoded protein is CASSLIRGGGTEAFF.

CDR3 sequence (DNA): TGTGCCAGCAGGGTTCAGGGGGTAGGTCAGCCCCAGCATTTT. Encoded protein: CASRVQGVGQPQHF. This rearrangement joins TRBV2 to TRBJ1-5; 7 bases map to TRBD1. This CDR3 has 14 amino acids. The germline gives CDR1 SNHLY, CDR2 FYNNEI. V lost 6 bases to trimming and J lost 6 bases; unmatched junction nucleotides: 8. Variable domain in full (rest from reference TRBV2 and TRBJ1-5): EPEVTQTPSHQVTQMGQEVILRCVPISNHLYFYWYRQILGQKVEFLVSFYNNEISEKSEIFDDQFSVERPDGSNFTLKIRSTKLEDSAMYFCASRVQGVGQPQHFGDGTRLSIL.

This clonotype was counted only a few times. The rearrangement joins TRBV5-4 to TRBJ1-6; TRBD1 matches at 7 bases. Germline CDR1 and CDR2: SGHNT and YYREEE (reference sequence). The CDR3 is 14 residues long. V gave up 0 bases and J gave up 9 bases; unmatched junction bases: 3. CDR3 region: CASSLEQGISPLHF. CDR3 nucleotides: TGTGCCAGCAGCTTGGAACAGGGGATTTCACCCCTCCACTTT. Supplemented by reference TRBV5-4 and TRBJ1-6, the full variable domain reads ETGVTQSPTHLIKTRGQQVTLRCSSQSGHNTVSWYQQALGQGPQFIFQYYREEENGRGNFPPRFSGLQFPNYSSELNVNALELDDSALYLCASSLEQGISPLHFGNGTRLTVT.

This clonotype was seen a few times. The chain employs TRBV12-3 or TRBV12-4 and TRBJ2-2; D not resolved. The germline V and J ends were trimmed by 5 bases and 6 bases, with 13 bases remaining between them. This CDR3 is built from 14 residues. The CDR3 region is CASSPPRSAGELFF. In DNA, the CDR3 is TGTGCCAGCAGTCCGCCGAGGAGCGCCGGGGAGCTGTTTTTT.

This clonotype showed up just once. V and J are TRBV4-3 and TRBJ1-1; D gene unclear. This CDR3 is built from 13 residues. The V gene's germline CDR1 is LGHNA and CDR2 YSLEER. Trimming shortened V by 0 bases and J by 7 bases, and 9 bases separated the two germline ends. The CDR3 spells CASSQDGVGEAFF. The CDR3 bases are TGCGCCAGCAGCCAAGATGGTGTGGGTGAAGCTTTCTTT.

This clonotype was picked up a small number of times. One junction end disagrees with the germline gene, perhaps due to a read error. The rearrangement uses TRBV20-1 and TRBJ1-5, with no clear D. CDR3 length equals 12 residues. Germline CDR1 reads DFQATT; CDR2 reads SNEGSKA (reference sequence). The CDR3 DNA sequence: TGCAGTGTTAGAGACGGGTATCAGCCCCAGCATTTT. Translating gives CSVRDGYQPQHF.

The gene calls are TRBV28 and TRBJ2-1; TRBD2 might be the D (5 bases). The CDR3 runs to 12 residues. Between the trimmed V and J ends, which lost 5 bases and 9 bases, there was a span of 11 bases. Per germline, CDR1 MDHEN and CDR2 SYDVKM. The CDR3 reads CASSPTRLEQFF. For the CDR3, the DNA is TGTGCCAGCAGTCCAACTAGACTTGAGCAGTTCTTC.

The chain recombines TRBV6-5 with TRBJ1-2; D may be TRBD1 (6 bases). Germline V gene data show CDR1 as MNHEY and CDR2 as SVGAGI. CDR3 length: 14 residues. Trimming stripped 1 base from V and 8 bases from J, with 14 bases between. The CDR3, as DNA: TGTGCCAGCAGTTACTACGATAACAGGGACGGCTACACCTTC. It is translated as CASSYYDNRDGYTF.

The chain is built from TRBV2 and TRBJ2-5; D gene uncertain. V lost 0 bases, J lost 7 bases, and 3 bases lay in between. The CDR3 spans 11 residues. Germline V gene lookup returns CDR1 SNHLY and CDR2 FYNNEI. As DNA, the CDR3 is TGTGCCAGCAGTGAAGCGCGGACCCAGTACTTC. Translated, it gives CASSEARTQYF. Full variable domain (remainder filled in from reference TRBV2 and TRBJ2-5): EPEVTQTPSHQVTQMGQEVILRCVPISNHLYFYWYRQILGQKVEFLVSFYNNEISEKSEIFDDQFSVERPDGSNFTLKIRSTKLEDSAMYFCASSEARTQYFGPGTRLLVL.

The chain uses TRBV20-1 and TRBJ2-5; tentatively, D is TRBD1 or TRBD2 (5 bases each). The CDR3 is made up of 14 amino acids. Trimming cost V 0 bases and J 4 bases, with 12 bases left between them. CDR1 is DFQATT and CDR2 is SNEGSKA in the germline V gene (reference sequence). For the CDR3, the DNA is TGCAGTGCTAGAGATCCATTGGGGGTAGAGACCCAGTACTTC. Protein product: CSARDPLGVETQYF.

The chain combines TRBV20-1 with TRBJ2-3; no reliable D call. Trimming cost V 6 bases and J 4 bases, with 20 bases left between them. Germline V gene data show CDR1 as DFQATT and CDR2 as SNEGSKA (reference sequence). The CDR3 has 15 amino acids. CDR3 sequence (DNA): TGCAGTGCCACTGCCCGACCGAAGGTAGCAGATACGCAGTATTTT. Protein product: CSATARPKVADTQYF.

The J gene is TRBJ2-1, the V gene TRBV6-4, with 14 bases matching TRBD2. Germline V CDR1 and CDR2: MRHNA, SNTAGT. J lost 9 bases, V lost 6 bases, and 4 bases had no gene match. The length of the CDR3 is 14 residues. Written as DNA, the CDR3 is TGTGCCAGCAGCGGGACTAGCGGGGGATTTGAGCAGTTCTTC. Amino acid sequence: CASSGTSGGFEQFF.

This clonotype came up a few times. The V and J genes are TRBV6-5 and TRBJ1-6; D possibly corresponds to TRBD1 (6 bases). CDR1 and CDR2 from the germline V gene are MNHEY and SVGAGI. V was shortened by 5 bases and J by 2 bases, with 10 bases between the two germline ends. The CDR3 is made up of 15 amino acids. CDR3 in DNA: TGTGCCAGCAGTACAGGGATTACCTATAATTCACCCCTCCACTTT. As protein: CASSTGITYNSPLHF.

This chain joins TRBV2 and TRBJ2-4, with TRBD2 as a possible D gene (6 bases). The CDR3 contains 17 residues. Germline V CDR1 and CDR2: SNHLY, FYNNEI. V dropped 6 bases and J dropped 2 bases, with 20 bases sitting between them. The CDR3 DNA reads as TGTGCCAGCAGGACCTCCCAGGCGGGATGGTCCAAAAACATTCAGTACTTC. Amino acid sequence: CASRTSQAGWSKNIQYF.

J is TRBJ1-2 and V is TRBV5-5; D might be TRBD1 (5 bases). CDR1 and CDR2 (germline): SGHKS, YYEKEE (reference sequence). The CDR3 totals 16 residues. Deletions cut 2 bases from V and 7 bases from J, with 21 bases between. In DNA, the CDR3 is TGTGCCAGCAGCTTCGGGGAGGACACCAGGTGGGGTGGCTACACCTTC. Translation: CASSFGEDTRWGGYTF.

This clonotype came up a few times. The rearrangement links TRBV5-1 to TRBJ1-2; TRBD1 is a possible D gene (6 bases). The CDR3 totals 15 residues. Trimming took 3 bases from V and 7 from J, leaving 19 bases between them. The V gene's germline CDR1 is SGHRS and CDR2 YFSETQ. CDR3 sequence: CASSSATGPSGGYTF. Here the CDR3 DNA reads TGCGCCAGCAGCTCGGCGACAGGCCCTTCTGGTGGCTACACCTTC. The whole variable domain, filled in from reference TRBV5-1 and TRBJ1-2, reads KAGVTQTPRYLIKTRGQQVTLSCSPISGHRSVSWYQQTPGQGLQFLFEYFSETQRNKGNFPGRFSGRQFSNSRSEMNVSTLELGDSALYLCASSSATGPSGGYTFGSGTRLTVV.

The chain links TRBV7-2 to TRBJ1-2; D possibly corresponds to TRBD1 (5 bases). Germline V gene sequence: CDR1 SGHTA, CDR2 FQGNSA. The CDR3 runs to 15 residues. V was shortened by 3 bases and J by 2 bases, with 13 bases between the two germline ends. Here the CDR3 reads CASSFAREENYGYTF. In DNA, the CDR3 is TGTGCCAGCAGCTTTGCCAGGGAGGAAAACTATGGCTACACCTTC.

V and J are TRBV6-2 or TRBV6-3 and TRBJ1-5; TRBD1 agrees at 7 bases. V shed 2 bases and J 7 bases; nucleotides not matched to a gene: 8. Germline V gives CDR1 MNHEY, CDR2 SVGEGT. The CDR3 consists of 15 residues. DNA for the CDR3: TGTGCCAGCAGTTACCGGGACAGCTTGGGGCAGCCCCAGCATTTT. It yields the protein CASSYRDSLGQPQHF.

The chain uses TRBV4-3 and TRBJ1-6; D is ambiguous. The germline CDR1 and CDR2 sequences are LGHNA and YSLEER. V was pared by 0 bases and J by 6 bases, with 12 bases between. The CDR3 covers 16 residues. The CDR3 loop reads CASSQDRVSSNSPLHF. In DNA, the CDR3 is TGCGCCAGCAGCCAAGACCGGGTGTCTTCTAATTCACCCCTCCACTTT.

The V gene is TRBV4-2, the J gene TRBJ2-3; 11 bases fit TRBD2. CDR3 length equals 17 residues. The V and J ends lost 4 bases and 0 bases, in that order; junction bases with no gene match: 6. Per the germline V gene, CDR1 is LGHNA and CDR2 is YNFKEQ. The CDR3 region is CASSLHTSGGSTDTQYF. Here the CDR3 DNA reads TGTGCCAGCAGCCTACACACTAGCGGGGGAAGCACAGATACGCAGTATTTT.

The chain has TRBV20-1 and TRBJ2-3; 7 bases agree with TRBD2. The trim removed 3 bases at V and 3 bases at J, leaving 9 bases unmatched. The CDR3 consists of 15 residues. The germline CDR1 and CDR2 sequences are DFQATT and SNEGSKA (reference sequence). The CDR3 reads CSARFAGRGTDTQYF. The CDR3 DNA is TGCAGTGCTAGGTTTGCGGGGAGGGGAACAGATACGCAGTATTTT.

The sample holds one count of this clonotype. J is TRBJ1-2 and V is TRBV15, with no clear D. V lost 2 bases to trimming and J lost 3 bases, with 10 bases between them. CDR3 length: 14 residues. CDR1 and CDR2 (germline): LNHNV, YYDKDF (reference sequence). CDR3 bases: TGTGCCACCAGCAGAACATATGCTGACTATGGCTACACCTTC. Protein sequence: CATSRTYADYGYTF.

This clonotype was found many times. The chain carries TRBV5-6 and TRBJ2-5; maybe TRBD2 (5 bases). Trimming cost V 4 bases and J 5 bases, with 12 bases left between them. This CDR3 region has 13 residues. Germline CDR1 reads SGHDT; CDR2 reads YYEEEE. The CDR3 DNA reads TGTGCCAGCAGCGTTGGACTGCGGGAGACCCAGTACTTC. Residues: CASSVGLRETQYF.

This clonotype was seen more than once but under ten times. The chain is built from TRBV12-3 or TRBV12-4 and TRBJ1-1; D is unclear. The CDR3 is 10 residues long. The V end was cut by 6 bases, the J end by 7 bases, with 6 bases between. The CDR3 DNA reads TGTGCCAGCAGCCCCCTTGAAGCTTTCTTT. It encodes CASSPLEAFF.

This clonotype has more than one count but fewer than ten. V usage is TRBV12-3 or TRBV12-4 and J usage is TRBJ2-3; possible D gene TRBD2, 7 bases. The CDR3 covers 14 residues. With 6 bases removed from V and 8 bases from J, the gap between germline ends came to 18 bases. The CDR3: CASRGPGGLGTQYF. The CDR3 DNA is TGTGCCAGCAGAGGACCGGGGGGCCTTGGTACGCAGTATTTT.

The chain carries TRBV5-1 and TRBJ2-3; TRBD1 or TRBD2 may be the D gene (5 bases each). In germline, CDR1 is SGHRS, CDR2 YFSETQ. This CDR3 is 16 amino acids long. Trimming cost V 0 bases and J 1 base, with 12 bases left between them. The CDR3 reads CASSLAGLGRTDTQYF. CDR3 coding DNA: TGCGCCAGCAGCTTGGCCGGTCTGGGACGCACAGATACGCAGTATTTT.

This rearrangement joins TRBV3-1 to TRBJ1-1; D remains ambiguous. V was pared by 2 bases and J by 1 base, with 5 bases between. The germline V gene has CDR1 LGHDT and CDR2 YNNKEL (reference sequence). The CDR3 has 13 residues. The CDR3 here is CASSQRQNTEAFF. The CDR3 nucleotides are TGTGCCAGCAGCCAACGCCAGAACACTGAAGCTTTCTTT.

The sample holds a few counts of this clonotype. CDR3 in amino acids: CASSWDRGNEQFF. CDR3 in DNA: TGTGCCAGCAGCTGGGATCGGGGAAATGAGCAGTTCTTC. The V gene is TRBV7-9, the J gene TRBJ2-1, with a tentative D call TRBD2 (5 bases). Germline V gives CDR1 SEHNR, CDR2 FQNEAQ (reference sequence). This CDR3 region has 13 residues. Trimming cost V 4 bases and J 7 bases, with 11 bases left between them.

The chain couples TRBV20-1 to TRBJ2-3; tentatively, D is TRBD2 (6 bases). Germline V gene data show CDR1 as DFQATT and CDR2 as SNEGSKA (reference sequence). The CDR3 sequence is 13 residues long. V was shortened by 7 bases and J by 4 bases, with 15 bases between the two germline ends. CDR3 protein: CSGEGREADTQYF. CDR3 DNA: TGCAGTGGAGAAGGTAGGGAGGCAGATACGCAGTATTTT.

There are a few counts of this clonotype. The chain combines TRBV7-2 with TRBJ2-7, with TRBD1 matching 8 bases. Germline V gene data show CDR1 as SGHTA and CDR2 as FQGNSA. The CDR3 totals 13 residues. After removal of 4 bases from V and 6 bases from J, the junction contained 5 bases not matched to a gene. The CDR3: CASSSTGTGEQYF. DNA for the CDR3: TGTGCCAGCAGCTCCACAGGGACAGGCGAGCAGTACTTC.

The chain is built from TRBV5-1 and TRBJ2-5; 10 bases align to TRBD2. The CDR3 length is 14 residues. V was pared by 5 bases and J by 5 bases, with 6 bases of the junction left unmatched. Germline V gene sequence: CDR1 SGHRS, CDR2 YFSETQ. The CDR3 loop is CASSPNSGGETQYF. The DNA of the CDR3 is TGCGCCAGCAGTCCGAATAGCGGGGGGGAGACCCAGTACTTC.